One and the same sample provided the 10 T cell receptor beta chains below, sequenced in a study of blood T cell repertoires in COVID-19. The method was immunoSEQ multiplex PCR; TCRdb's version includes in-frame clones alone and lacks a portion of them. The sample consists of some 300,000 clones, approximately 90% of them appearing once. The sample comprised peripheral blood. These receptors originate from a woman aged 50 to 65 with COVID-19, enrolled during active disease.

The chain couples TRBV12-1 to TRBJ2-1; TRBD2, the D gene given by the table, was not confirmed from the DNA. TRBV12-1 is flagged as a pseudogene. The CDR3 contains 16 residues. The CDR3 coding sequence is TGTGCCAGCAGCTTTTACGTAGCGGGGGGGTGGAATGAGCAGTTCTTC. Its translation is CASSFYVAGGWNEQFF.

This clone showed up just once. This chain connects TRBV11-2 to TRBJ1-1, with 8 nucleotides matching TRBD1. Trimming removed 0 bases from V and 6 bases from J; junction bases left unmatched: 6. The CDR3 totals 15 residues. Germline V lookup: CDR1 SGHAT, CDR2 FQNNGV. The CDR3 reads CASSLEGTGRSEAFF. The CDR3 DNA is TGTGCCAGCAGCTTAGAAGGGACAGGAAGGTCTGAAGCTTTCTTT. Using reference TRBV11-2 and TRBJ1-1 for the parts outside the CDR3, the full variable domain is EAGVAQSPRYKIIEKRQSVAFWCNPISGHATLYWYQQILGQGPKLLIQFQNNGVVDDSQLPKDRFSAERLKGVDSTLKIQPAKLEDSAVYLCASSLEGTGRSEAFFGQGTRLTVV.

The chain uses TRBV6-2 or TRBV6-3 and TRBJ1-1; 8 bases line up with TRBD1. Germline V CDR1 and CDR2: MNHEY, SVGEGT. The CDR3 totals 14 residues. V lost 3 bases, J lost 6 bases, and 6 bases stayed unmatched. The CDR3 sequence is CASSYAGGNSEAFF. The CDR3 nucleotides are TGTGCCAGCAGTTATGCAGGGGGCAATTCTGAAGCTTTCTTT.

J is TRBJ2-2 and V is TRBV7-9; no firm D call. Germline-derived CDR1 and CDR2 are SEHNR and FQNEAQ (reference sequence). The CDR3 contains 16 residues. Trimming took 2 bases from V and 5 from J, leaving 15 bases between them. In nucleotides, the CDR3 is TGTGCCAGCAGCTTATATTCTAGGCCTAGTACCGGGGAGCTGTTTTTT. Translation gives CASSLYSRPSTGELFF.

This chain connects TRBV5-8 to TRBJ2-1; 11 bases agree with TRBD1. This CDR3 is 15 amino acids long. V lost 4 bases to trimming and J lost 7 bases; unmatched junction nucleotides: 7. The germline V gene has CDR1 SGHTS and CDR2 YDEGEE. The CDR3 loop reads CASSPTGTGGNEQFF. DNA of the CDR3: TGTGCCAGCAGCCCCACCGGGACAGGGGGTAATGAGCAGTTCTTC.

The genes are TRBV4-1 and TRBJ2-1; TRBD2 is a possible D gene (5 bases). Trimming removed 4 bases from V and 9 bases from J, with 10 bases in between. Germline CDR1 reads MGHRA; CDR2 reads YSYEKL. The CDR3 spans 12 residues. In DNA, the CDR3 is TGCGCCAGCAGCCCGGTCGAGGGTGAGCAGTTCTTC. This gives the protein CASSPVEGEQFF.

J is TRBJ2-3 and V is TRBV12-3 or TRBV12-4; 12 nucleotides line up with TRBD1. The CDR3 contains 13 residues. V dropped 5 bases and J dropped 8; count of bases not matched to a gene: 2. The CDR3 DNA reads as TGTGCCAGCAGTGGGACAGGGGGCAGTACGCAGTATTTT. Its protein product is CASSGTGGSTQYF.

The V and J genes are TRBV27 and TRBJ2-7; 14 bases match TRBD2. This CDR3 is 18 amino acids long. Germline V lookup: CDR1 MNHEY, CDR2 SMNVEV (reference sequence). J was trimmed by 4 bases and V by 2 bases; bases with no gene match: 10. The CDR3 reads CASSLRRLAGGPEYEQYF. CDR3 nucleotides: TGTGCCAGCAGTTTAAGGCGACTAGCGGGAGGGCCAGAATACGAGCAGTACTTC.

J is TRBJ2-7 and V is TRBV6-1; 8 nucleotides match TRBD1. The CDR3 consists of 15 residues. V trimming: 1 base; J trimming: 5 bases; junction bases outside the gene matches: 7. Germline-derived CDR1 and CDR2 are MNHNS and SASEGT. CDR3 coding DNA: TGTGCCAGCAGTGAAGTAGGACAGGGTTCCGACGAGCAGTACTTC. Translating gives CASSEVGQGSDEQYF.

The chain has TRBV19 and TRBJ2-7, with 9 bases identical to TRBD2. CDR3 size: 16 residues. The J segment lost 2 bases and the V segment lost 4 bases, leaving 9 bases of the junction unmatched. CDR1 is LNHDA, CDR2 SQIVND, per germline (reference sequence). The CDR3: CASSTPFSGSPYEQYF. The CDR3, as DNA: TGTGCCAGTAGTACCCCCTTTAGCGGGAGTCCCTACGAGCAGTACTTC.